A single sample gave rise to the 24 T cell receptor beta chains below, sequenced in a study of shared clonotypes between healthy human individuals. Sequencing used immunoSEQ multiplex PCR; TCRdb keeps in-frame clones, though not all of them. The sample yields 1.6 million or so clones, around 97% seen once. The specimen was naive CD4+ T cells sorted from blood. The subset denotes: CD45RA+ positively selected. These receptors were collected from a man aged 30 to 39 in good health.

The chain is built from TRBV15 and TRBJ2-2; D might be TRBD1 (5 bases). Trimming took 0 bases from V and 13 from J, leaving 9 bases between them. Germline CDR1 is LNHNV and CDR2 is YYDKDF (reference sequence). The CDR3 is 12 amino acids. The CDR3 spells CATSRDQGTLFF. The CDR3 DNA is TGTGCCACCAGCAGAGATCAGGGAACGCTGTTTTTT.

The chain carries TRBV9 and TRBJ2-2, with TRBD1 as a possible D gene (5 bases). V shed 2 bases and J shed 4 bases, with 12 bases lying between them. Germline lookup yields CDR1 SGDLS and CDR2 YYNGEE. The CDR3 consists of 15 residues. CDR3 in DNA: TGTGCCAGCAGCGTTGGCCAGGGCTTCACCGGGGAGCTGTTTTTT. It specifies CASSVGQGFTGELFF.

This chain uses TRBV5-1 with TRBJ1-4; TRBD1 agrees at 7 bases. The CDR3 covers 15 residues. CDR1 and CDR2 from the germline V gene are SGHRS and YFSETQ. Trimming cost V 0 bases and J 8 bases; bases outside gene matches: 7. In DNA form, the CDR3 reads TGCGCCAGCAGCTTGGGAGGGGGCGGAGGAGAAAAACTGTTTTTT. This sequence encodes CASSLGGGGGEKLFF.

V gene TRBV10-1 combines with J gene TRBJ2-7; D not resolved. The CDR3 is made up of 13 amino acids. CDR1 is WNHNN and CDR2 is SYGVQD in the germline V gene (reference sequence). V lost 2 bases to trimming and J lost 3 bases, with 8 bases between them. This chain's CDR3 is CASSENHGYEQYF. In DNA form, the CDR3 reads TGCGCCAGCAGTGAGAACCATGGCTACGAGCAGTACTTC.

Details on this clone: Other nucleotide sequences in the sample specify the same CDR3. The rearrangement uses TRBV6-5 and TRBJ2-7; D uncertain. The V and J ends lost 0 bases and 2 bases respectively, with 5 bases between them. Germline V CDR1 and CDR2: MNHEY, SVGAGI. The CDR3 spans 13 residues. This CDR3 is CASSYSGTYEQYF. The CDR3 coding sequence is TGTGCCAGCAGTTACTCGGGGACCTACGAGCAGTACTTC.

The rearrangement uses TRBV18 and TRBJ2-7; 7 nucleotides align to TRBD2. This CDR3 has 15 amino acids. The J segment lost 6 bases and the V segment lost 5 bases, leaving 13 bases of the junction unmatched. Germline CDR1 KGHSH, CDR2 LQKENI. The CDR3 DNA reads TGTGCCAGCTCATCTTTATCCGGGACTACGGGCGAGCAGTACTTC. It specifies CASSSLSGTTGEQYF.

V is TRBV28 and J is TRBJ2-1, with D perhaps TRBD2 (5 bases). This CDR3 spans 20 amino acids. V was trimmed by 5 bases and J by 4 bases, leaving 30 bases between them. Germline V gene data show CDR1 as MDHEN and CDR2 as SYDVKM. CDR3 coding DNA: TGTGCCAGCAGTCTACAGCTGAAGGGAGTGGGAGTGATAAGGTACAATGAGCAGTTCTTC. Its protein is CASSLQLKGVGVIRYNEQFF.

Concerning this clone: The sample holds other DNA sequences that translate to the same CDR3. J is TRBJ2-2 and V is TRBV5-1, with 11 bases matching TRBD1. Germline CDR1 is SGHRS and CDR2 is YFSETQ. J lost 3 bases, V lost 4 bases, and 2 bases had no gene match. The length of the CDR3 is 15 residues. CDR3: CASSRDRGDTGELFF. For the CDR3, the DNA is TGCGCCAGCAGCAGGGACAGGGGGGACACCGGGGAGCTGTTTTTT.

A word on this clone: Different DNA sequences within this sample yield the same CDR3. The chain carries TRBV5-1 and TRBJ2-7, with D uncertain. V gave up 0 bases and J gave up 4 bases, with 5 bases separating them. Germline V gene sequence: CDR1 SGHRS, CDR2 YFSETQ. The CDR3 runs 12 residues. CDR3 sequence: CASSLGGYEQYF. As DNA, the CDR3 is TGCGCCAGCAGCTTGGGGGGTTACGAGCAGTACTTC. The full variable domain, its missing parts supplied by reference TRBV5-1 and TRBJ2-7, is KAGVTQTPRYLIKTRGQQVTLSCSPISGHRSVSWYQQTPGQGLQFLFEYFSETQRNKGNFPGRFSGRQFSNSRSEMNVSTLELGDSALYLCASSLGGYEQYFGPGTRLTVT.

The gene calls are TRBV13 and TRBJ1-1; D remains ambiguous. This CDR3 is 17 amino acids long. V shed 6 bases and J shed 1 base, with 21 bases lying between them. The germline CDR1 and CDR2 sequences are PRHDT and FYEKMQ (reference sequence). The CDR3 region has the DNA TGTGCCAGCAGTCAACCAGGCCCGGCCCTCCGGAACACTGAAGCTTTCTTT. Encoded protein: CASSQPGPALRNTEAFF.

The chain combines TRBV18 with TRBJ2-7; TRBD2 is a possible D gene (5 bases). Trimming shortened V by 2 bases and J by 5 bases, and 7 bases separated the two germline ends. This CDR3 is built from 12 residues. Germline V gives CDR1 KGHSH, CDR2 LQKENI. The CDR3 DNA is TGTGCCAGCTCACCAAACGGGGACGAGCAGTACTTC. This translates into CASSPNGDEQYF.

Written as DNA, the CDR3 is TGCGCCAGCAGCCTGGACGAACCCAGGGGCACAGATACGCAGTATTTT. As protein: CASSLDEPRGTDTQYF. V usage is TRBV5-1 and J usage is TRBJ2-3, with a tentative D call TRBD1 (5 bases). Germline loops: CDR1 SGHRS, CDR2 YFSETQ. V lost 4 bases and J lost 1, with 16 bases in between. The length of the CDR3 is 16 residues.

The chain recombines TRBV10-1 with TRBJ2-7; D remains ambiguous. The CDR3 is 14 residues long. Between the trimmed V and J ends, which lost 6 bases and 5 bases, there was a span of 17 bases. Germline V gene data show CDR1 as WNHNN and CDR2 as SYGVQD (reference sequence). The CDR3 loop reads CASSRSPSRDEQYF. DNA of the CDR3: TGCGCCAGCAGCCGCTCCCCCTCCCGGGACGAGCAGTACTTC.

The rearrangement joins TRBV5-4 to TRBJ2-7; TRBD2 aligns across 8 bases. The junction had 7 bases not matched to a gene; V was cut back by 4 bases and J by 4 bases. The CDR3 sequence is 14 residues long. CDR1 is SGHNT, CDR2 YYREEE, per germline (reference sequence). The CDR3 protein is CASSTLAGSYEQYF. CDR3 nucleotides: TGTGCCAGCAGCACCCTAGCGGGTAGTTACGAGCAGTACTTC.

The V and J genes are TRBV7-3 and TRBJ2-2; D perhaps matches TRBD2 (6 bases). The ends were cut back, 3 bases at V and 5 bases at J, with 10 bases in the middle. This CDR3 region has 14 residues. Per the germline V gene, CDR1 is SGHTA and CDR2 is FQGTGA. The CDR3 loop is CASSFLSGTGELFF. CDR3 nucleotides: TGTGCCAGCAGCTTCTTAAGCGGGACCGGGGAGCTGTTTTTT.

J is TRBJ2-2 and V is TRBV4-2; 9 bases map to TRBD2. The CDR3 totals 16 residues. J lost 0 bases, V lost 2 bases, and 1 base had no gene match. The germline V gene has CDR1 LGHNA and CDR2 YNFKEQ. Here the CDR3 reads CASSQRLAANTGELFF. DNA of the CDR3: TGTGCCAGCAGCCAAAGACTAGCGGCGAACACCGGGGAGCTGTTTTTT.

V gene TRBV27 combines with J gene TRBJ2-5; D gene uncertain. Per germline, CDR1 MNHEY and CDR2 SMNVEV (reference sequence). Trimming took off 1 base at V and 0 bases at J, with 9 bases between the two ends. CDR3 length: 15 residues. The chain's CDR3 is CASSLWSGDQETQYF. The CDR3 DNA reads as TGTGCCAGCAGTTTATGGTCAGGCGACCAAGAGACCCAGTACTTC.

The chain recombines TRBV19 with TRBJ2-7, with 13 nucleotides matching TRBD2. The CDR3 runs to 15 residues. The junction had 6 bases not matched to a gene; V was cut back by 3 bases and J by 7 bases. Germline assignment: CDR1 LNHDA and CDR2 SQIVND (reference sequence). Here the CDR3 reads CASSIGLAGVVEQYF. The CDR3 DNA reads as TGTGCCAGTAGTATTGGACTAGCGGGAGTCGTGGAGCAGTACTTC.

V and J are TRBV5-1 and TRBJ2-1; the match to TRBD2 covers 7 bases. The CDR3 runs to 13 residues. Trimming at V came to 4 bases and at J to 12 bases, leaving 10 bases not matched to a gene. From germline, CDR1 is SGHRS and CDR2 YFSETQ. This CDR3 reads CASSPTERGVQFF. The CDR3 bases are TGCGCCAGCAGCCCGACCGAGCGGGGTGTGCAGTTCTTC.

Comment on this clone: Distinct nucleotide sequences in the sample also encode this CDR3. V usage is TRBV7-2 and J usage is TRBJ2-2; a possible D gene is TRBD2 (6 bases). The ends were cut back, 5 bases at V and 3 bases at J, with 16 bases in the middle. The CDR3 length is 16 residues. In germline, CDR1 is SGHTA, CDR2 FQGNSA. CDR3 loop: CASSPRSGGDTGELFF. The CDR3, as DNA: TGTGCCAGCAGCCCGAGGAGCGGCGGGGACACCGGGGAGCTGTTTTTT.

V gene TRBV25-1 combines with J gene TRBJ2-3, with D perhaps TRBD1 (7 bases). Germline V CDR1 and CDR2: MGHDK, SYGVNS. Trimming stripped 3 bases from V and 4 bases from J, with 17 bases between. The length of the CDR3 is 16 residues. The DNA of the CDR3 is TGTGCCAGCAGTGAGGCGATCAGGGGGAGGTCAGATACGCAGTATTTT. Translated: CASSEAIRGRSDTQYF.

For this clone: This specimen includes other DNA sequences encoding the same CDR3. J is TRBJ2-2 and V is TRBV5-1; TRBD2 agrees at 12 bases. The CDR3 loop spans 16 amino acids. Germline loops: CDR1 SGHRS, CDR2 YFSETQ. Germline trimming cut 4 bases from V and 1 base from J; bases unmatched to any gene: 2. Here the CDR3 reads CASSTGLAGNTGELFF. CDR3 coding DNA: TGCGCCAGCAGCACGGGACTAGCGGGGAACACCGGGGAGCTGTTTTTT. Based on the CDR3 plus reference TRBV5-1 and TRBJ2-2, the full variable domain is KAGVTQTPRYLIKTRGQQVTLSCSPISGHRSVSWYQQTPGQGLQFLFEYFSETQRNKGNFPGRFSGRQFSNSRSEMNVSTLELGDSALYLCASSTGLAGNTGELFFGEGSRLTVL.

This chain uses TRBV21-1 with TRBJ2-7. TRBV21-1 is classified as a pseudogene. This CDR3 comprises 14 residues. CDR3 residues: CASTRPPPTYEQYF. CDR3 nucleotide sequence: TGTGCCAGCACCCGTCCCCCTCCGACCTACGAGCAGTACTTC.

The CDR3 DNA reads as TGTGCCAGCAGTGAACGCTCTAGCGGGTACTACAATGAGCAGTTCTTC. Its translation: CASSERSSGYYNEQFF. This chain uses TRBV6-1 with TRBJ2-1, with 8 bases fitting TRBD2. The CDR3 runs to 16 residues. Germline V gives CDR1 MNHNS, CDR2 SASEGT. Trimming removed 2 bases from V and 3 bases from J; junction bases left unmatched: 6.